This TCR beta chain stems from a study of T-cell reconstitution after alpha-beta-depleted transplantation in children. A remark on this clonotype: The antigen remains undetermined.

Unique molecular identifiers were incorporated when the TCRbeta library was constructed. TCRdb called the PCR reads again in MiXCR, with one record for every CDR3 protein. This sample has 750,000 to 950,000 distinct CDR3 sequences, with about 15% found just once. Looked up from germline, CDR1 is SGHAT and CDR2 is FQNNGV. This CDR3 comprises 15 residues. J gave up 2 bases and V 0 bases, and 4 bases lay outside the gene matches. Points from the study as a whole: A year post-transplant, T-cell counts and diversity derived mostly from newly produced T cells. Alpha-beta T cells about two months after transplant reportedly derived from several hundred expanded graft clones. At day 60, the high TCRbeta diversity found in some patients originated from recipient T cells and thymic progenitors that had survived.

The sequenced sample was PBMCs, mostly from graft donor cells, obtained 360 days after TCRalphabeta/CD19-depleted stem cell transplant. V usage is TRBV11-2 and J usage is TRBJ2-7; TRBD2 aligns across 7 bases. The sequence derives from a male patient younger than 18 who had a stem cell transplant for acute lymphoblastic leukemia, so the T cells may come from the graft donor. In nucleotides, the CDR3 is TGTGCCAGCAGCTTAGACCCTAGCGGACCCTACGAGCAGTACTTC. Translating it yields CASSLDPSGPYEQYF.